This T cell receptor beta chain emerged from a study of blood T cell repertoires in COVID-19. Data came from immunoSEQ multiplex PCR; TCRdb stores just in-frame clones and leaves some out. The sample holds about 250,000 clones; around 88% are singletons and the top ten take around 1.4%. The sample holds one count of this clone. The V and J ends lost 0 bases and 0 bases, in that order; junction bases with no gene match: 10. The CDR3 consists of 18 residues. Germline V gives CDR1 SGHNT, CDR2 YENEEA. The TCR sequence derives from a man of 80 years or more with acute or convalescent COVID-19. The chain combines TRBV11-3 with TRBJ1-1; the match to TRBD1 covers 7 bases. Sequenced input: peripheral blood. Here the CDR3 DNA reads TGTGCCAGCAGCTTAGAGGGAGAGGACAGGAGGATGAACACTGAAGCTTTCTTT. This translates into CASSLEGEDRRMNTEAFF.